Given below is one T cell receptor (beta chain) in context. These data come from a study of CD8 T cells in ankylosing spondylitis. TCRdb reprocessed the 5' RACE reads with MiXCR, giving one entry per CDR3 protein. The table lists approximately 350,000 distinct CDR3 sequences, approximately 15% of them singletons. J lost 3 bases, V lost 0 bases, and 4 bases had no gene match. CDR1 SGHRS and CDR2 YFSETQ come from the germline V gene. CDR3 length: 15 amino acids. This sequence joins TRBV5-1 and TRBJ2-7, with 9 nucleotides matching TRBD2. The sequencing sample was made of blood, either unsorted or a sorted T cell fraction (not recorded which). The sequence came from a male donor with ankylosing spondylitis or in good health (not recorded which). The CDR3 region is CASSLAGGRDYEQYF. The CDR3 region has the DNA TGCGCCAGCAGCTTGGCCGGCGGGAGGGACTACGAGCAGTACTTC. The variable domain in full, completed from reference TRBV5-1 and TRBJ2-7, reads KAGVTQTPRYLIKTRGQQVTLSCSPISGHRSVSWYQQTPGQGLQFLFEYFSETQRNKGNFPGRFSGRQFSNSRSEMNVSTLELGDSALYLCASSLAGGRDYEQYFGPGTRLTVT.